The 28 T cell receptor beta chains presented below share a single source sample, sequenced in a study of cytomegalovirus exposure and HLA in healthy donors. Primers: 60 Vbeta forward and 13 Jbeta reverse. Assay used: immunoSEQ multiplex PCR; TCRdb lists only in-frame clones, some missing. The sample has some 120,000 clones, approximately 8.7% seen once. The sequenced sample was PBMCs. Receptor source: a man aged 35 to 55 in good health and CMV-seronegative.

There are a few counts of this clone. The J gene is TRBJ2-3, the V gene TRBV6-1, with 8 bases matching TRBD1. Germline CDR1 and CDR2: MNHNS and SASEGT. The CDR3 loop spans 15 amino acids. J lost 4 bases, V lost 3 bases, and 6 bases had no gene match. The chain's CDR3 is CASSDGQGLADTQYF. DNA for the CDR3: TGTGCCAGCAGTGACGGACAGGGCCTTGCAGATACGCAGTATTTT.

J is TRBJ1-6 and V is TRBV14; D is unresolved. V lost 4 bases and J lost 3, with 7 bases in between. CDR3 length: 14 residues. The germline V gene encodes CDR1 SGHDN and CDR2 FVKESK. The CDR3 DNA reads as TGTGCCAGCAGCCCGGGATTCTATAATTCACCCCTCCACTTT. This translates into CASSPGFYNSPLHF.

This clone was counted only a few times. The chain combines TRBV19 with TRBJ1-3; the D is unclear. The germline CDR1 and CDR2 sequences are LNHDA and SQIVND (reference sequence). The V gene lost 6 bases and the J gene lost 0 bases, with 18 bases spanning the gap. This CDR3 region has 17 residues. CDR3 sequence reads: CASRDVYGRDSGNTIYF. Here the CDR3 DNA reads TGTGCCAGTAGGGACGTATACGGGAGAGACTCTGGAAACACCATATATTTT.

The rearrangement links TRBV5-4 to TRBJ1-2, with D perhaps matching TRBD1 (5 bases). The V gene lost 0 bases and the J gene lost 2 bases, with 8 bases spanning the gap. The CDR3 length is 14 residues. CDR1 is SGHNT, CDR2 YYREEE, per germline (reference sequence). The CDR3 loop is CASSLEPGNYGYTF. CDR3 nucleotides: TGTGCCAGCAGCTTGGAACCAGGGAACTATGGCTACACCTTC.

The chain joins TRBV9 to TRBJ1-1; D unresolved. The CDR3 is 13 amino acids. CDR1 is SGDLS, CDR2 YYNGEE, per germline. V lost 6 bases and J 7 bases, leaving 16 bases between the germline ends. The CDR3 spells CASTQGRAGEAFF. In DNA form, the CDR3 reads TGTGCCAGCACCCAAGGGAGGGCGGGTGAAGCTTTCTTT. Based on the CDR3 plus reference TRBV9 and TRBJ1-1, the full variable domain is DSGVTQTPKHLITATGQRVTLRCSPRSGDLSVYWYQQSLDQGLQFLIQYYNGEERAKGNILERFSAQQFPDLHSELNLSSLELGDSALYFCASTQGRAGEAFFGQGTRLTVV.

This clone came up a few times. The gene calls are TRBV6-1 and TRBJ1-5; possibly TRBD1 for D (6 bases). The CDR3 spans 13 residues. V was trimmed by 11 bases and J by 4 bases, leaving 15 bases between them. Per the germline V gene, CDR1 is MNHNS and CDR2 is SASEGT. DNA for the CDR3: TGTGCCGGGCGACAGGCCCTAAATCAGCCCCAGCATTTT. Residues: CAGRQALNQPQHF.

This clone was seen a handful of times. This chain uses TRBV5-4 with TRBJ1-1, with TRBD1 as a possible D gene (6 bases). The ends were cut back, 4 bases at V and 1 base at J, with 14 bases in the middle. Germline assignment: CDR1 SGHNT and CDR2 YYREEE (reference sequence). This CDR3 has 15 residues. This chain's CDR3 is CASSTGQHSNTEAFF. CDR3 bases: TGTGCCAGCAGCACTGGACAGCACTCGAACACTGAAGCTTTCTTT.

The rearrangement links TRBV28 to TRBJ2-6; tentatively, D is TRBD2 (5 bases). This CDR3 spans 15 amino acids. The germline V gene encodes CDR1 MDHEN and CDR2 SYDVKM. V was trimmed by 3 bases and J by 4 bases, leaving 10 bases between them. The CDR3: CASSFPGYGANVLTF. CDR3 bases: TGTGCCAGCAGTTTCCCGGGGTACGGGGCCAACGTCCTGACTTTC.

This chain joins TRBV9 and TRBJ1-3; D is unresolved. Germline values: CDR1 SGDLS, CDR2 YYNGEE. V shed 0 bases and J shed 1 base, with 2 bases lying between them. There are 13 residues in the CDR3. The CDR3 DNA sequence: TGTGCCAGCAGCGTAGCTTCTGGAAACACCATATATTTT. As protein: CASSVASGNTIYF.

This clone was found a few times. The genes are TRBV4-1 and TRBJ1-2, with 8 nucleotides matching TRBD1. Looked up from germline, CDR1 is MGHRA and CDR2 is YSYEKL. This CDR3 has 16 residues. Trimming removed 3 bases from V and 3 bases from J; junction bases left unmatched: 9. Here the CDR3 reads CASSQRTGRQDYGYTF. The CDR3 DNA follows: TGCGCCAGCAGCCAGCGGACAGGGCGGCAGGACTATGGCTACACCTTC.

This clone has more than one count but fewer than ten. The gene calls are TRBV19 and TRBJ1-5, with a tentative D call TRBD1 (6 bases). Trimming removed 7 bases at V and 6 bases at J, with 13 bases between. This CDR3 has 13 residues. CDR1 is LNHDA, CDR2 SQIVND, per germline (reference sequence). CDR3 DNA sequence: TGTGCCAGTACCTCCACAGGGATTCAGCCCCAGCATTTT. Translation: CASTSTGIQPQHF.

The chain combines TRBV9 with TRBJ1-2, with 8 positions matching TRBD1. CDR3 length: 17 residues. Germline values: CDR1 SGDLS, CDR2 YYNGEE. Unmatched junction bases numbered 16, after V lost 4 bases and J lost 5 bases. The CDR3 region is CASSTRPYRGTGYGYTF. The DNA for the CDR3 is TGTGCCAGCAGCACCCGGCCTTACAGGGGGACCGGGTATGGCTACACCTTC.

The rearrangement uses TRBV4-1 and TRBJ2-7; a possible D gene is TRBD1 (6 bases). Germline loops: CDR1 MGHRA, CDR2 YSYEKL. The CDR3 runs to 14 residues. V lost 4 bases to trimming and J lost 7 bases, with 17 bases between them. In nucleotides, the CDR3 is TGCGCCAGCAGCCGAGCACAGGGCTACGGGGAGCAGTACTTC. Its translation is CASSRAQGYGEQYF.

This clone was seen a handful of times. The chain combines TRBV7-9 with TRBJ2-7; 9 bases are a match to TRBD1. Germline V lookup: CDR1 SEHNR, CDR2 FQNEAQ (reference sequence). V shed 5 bases, J shed 5 bases, and the junction held 7 bases outside the gene matches. The CDR3 spans 14 residues. The DNA of the CDR3 is TGTGCCAGCAGCCCACAGGGGGCGCCTCACGAGCAGTACTTC. Translated: CASSPQGAPHEQYF. The full variable domain, in which reference TRBV7-9 and TRBJ2-7 provide the parts outside the CDR3, is DTGVSQNPRHKITKRGQNVTFRCDPISEHNRLYWYRQTLGQGPEFLTYFQNEAQLEKSRLLSDRFSAERPKGSFSTLEIQRTEQGDSAMYLCASSPQGAPHEQYFGPGTRLTVT.

V is TRBV28 and J is TRBJ2-7; 7 bases agree with TRBD1. V shed 6 bases and J 4 bases; nucleotides not matched to a gene: 9. The CDR3 is 14 amino acids. Germline CDR1 is MDHEN and CDR2 is SYDVKM. The CDR3 sequence is CASSHGDRGYEQYF. CDR3 bases: TGTGCCAGCAGCCACGGGGACAGAGGGTACGAGCAGTACTTC.

V and J are TRBV5-6 and TRBJ1-3; 8 bases fit TRBD1. The CDR3 runs 14 residues. The J segment lost 4 bases and the V segment lost 4 bases, leaving 4 bases of the junction unmatched. Germline V gene data show CDR1 as SGHDT and CDR2 as YYEEEE. The CDR3 nucleotides read TGTGCCAGCAGCCCAGGGGGCCTCGGAAACACCATATATTTT. Protein product: CASSPGGLGNTIYF.

This chain links TRBV2 with TRBJ1-4, with TRBD1 identical over 7 bases. The CDR3 covers 16 residues. V was clipped by 3 bases and J by 5 bases; unmatched bases: 9. Germline V gene sequence: CDR1 SNHLY, CDR2 FYNNEI. For the CDR3, the DNA is TGTGCCAGCAGTGAGATGCCAGGGGGAGAGAATGAAAAACTGTTTTTT. Encoded protein: CASSEMPGGENEKLFF. Supplemented by reference TRBV2 and TRBJ1-4, the full variable domain reads EPEVTQTPSHQVTQMGQEVILRCVPISNHLYFYWYRQILGQKVEFLVSFYNNEISEKSEIFDDQFSVERPDGSNFTLKIRSTKLEDSAMYFCASSEMPGGENEKLFFGSGTQLSVL.

J is TRBJ2-5 and V is TRBV25-1; 7 bases map to TRBD2. This CDR3 region has 14 residues. CDR1 and CDR2 from the germline V gene are MGHDK and SYGVNS. The trim removed 5 bases at V and 5 bases at J, leaving 8 bases unmatched. CDR3: CASSPHRDYETQYF. The CDR3 DNA sequence: TGTGCCAGCAGTCCCCACCGGGACTACGAGACCCAGTACTTC. The variable domain in full, completed from reference TRBV25-1 and TRBJ2-5, reads EADIYQTPRYLVIGTGKKITLECSQTMGHDKMYWYQQDPGMELHLIHYSYGVNSTEKGDLSSESTVSRIRTEHFPLTLESARPSHTSQYLCASSPHRDYETQYFGPGTRLLVL.

This clone was counted only a few times. The J gene is TRBJ1-4, the V gene TRBV4-1, with D possibly matching TRBD1 (6 bases). V was clipped by 2 bases and J by 8 bases, with 6 bases between them. Germline V lookup: CDR1 MGHRA, CDR2 YSYEKL. The CDR3 sequence is 12 residues long. CDR3 sequence: CASSQTGEKLFF. CDR3 DNA sequence: TGCGCCAGCAGCCAAACAGGGGAAAAACTGTTTTTT.

The rearrangement joins TRBV4-3 to TRBJ2-1; TRBD1 aligns across 10 bases. Unmatched junction bases numbered 2, after V lost 3 bases and J lost 9 bases. The CDR3 is 13 residues long. Germline V gene lookup returns CDR1 LGHNA and CDR2 YSLEER. The CDR3 sequence is CASSQTGGTEQFF. The CDR3 DNA follows: TGCGCCAGCAGCCAGACAGGGGGCACTGAGCAGTTCTTC.

The J gene is TRBJ2-1, the V gene TRBV6-6, with 7 bases matching TRBD1. The length of the CDR3 is 14 residues. V was clipped by 2 bases and J by 7 bases; unmatched bases: 5. CDR1 and CDR2 from the germline V gene are MNHNY and SVGAGI (reference sequence). In DNA form, the CDR3 reads TGTGCCAGCAGTTACCGGACAGGAACAAATGAGCAGTTCTTC. Translating it yields CASSYRTGTNEQFF.

This clone appeared a few times. The genes are TRBV15 and TRBJ1-5, with D perhaps matching TRBD1 (5 bases). Germline CDR1 reads LNHNV; CDR2 reads YYDKDF (reference sequence). Trimming removed 0 bases at V and 7 bases at J, with 16 bases between. The CDR3 extends over 16 amino acids. As DNA, the CDR3 is TGTGCCACCAGCAGAGATAAGAGGCAGGGAAAACAGCCCCAGCATTTT. It encodes CATSRDKRQGKQPQHF.

The rearrangement uses TRBV5-5 and TRBJ1-1; D remains ambiguous. V was clipped by 0 bases and J by 5 bases, with 11 bases between them. The V gene's germline CDR1 is SGHKS and CDR2 YYEKEE (reference sequence). This CDR3 contains 14 residues. CDR3 sequence: CASSLERRWTEAFF. CDR3 nucleotides: TGTGCCAGCAGCTTGGAACGGCGGTGGACTGAAGCTTTCTTT.

Points on this clone: In the same sample, other DNA sequences code for this CDR3. This sequence joins TRBV19 and TRBJ1-1; 7 nucleotides match TRBD1. This CDR3 has 14 amino acids. Germline V gives CDR1 LNHDA, CDR2 SQIVND (reference sequence). Trimming removed 3 bases from V and 1 base from J; junction bases left unmatched: 2. For the CDR3, the DNA is TGTGCCAGTAGTATGGGACAGTCGAACACTGAAGCTTTCTTT. It codes for CASSMGQSNTEAFF. Drawing the rest from reference TRBV19 and TRBJ1-1, the complete variable domain is DGGITQSPKYLFRKEGQNVTLSCEQNLNHDAMYWYRQDPGQGLRLIYYSQIVNDFQKGDIAEGYSVSREKKESFPLTVTSAQKNPTAFYLCASSMGQSNTEAFFGQGTRLTVV.

The V gene is TRBV29-1, the J gene TRBJ2-7; D may be TRBD2 (6 bases). V lost 5 bases, J lost 1 base, and 12 bases lay in between. The germline gives CDR1 SQVTM, CDR2 ANQGSEA. The CDR3 runs to 13 residues. The CDR3 DNA reads TGCAGCGTTCGGAGGGATAATTCCTACGAGCAGTACTTC. Protein sequence: CSVRRDNSYEQYF.

In this sample, this clone turned up a few times. This chain's CDR3 is CASSAGDQETQYF. The CDR3 DNA reads TGTGCCAGCAGCGCCGGGGACCAAGAGACCCAGTACTTC. V and J are TRBV2 and TRBJ2-5; D is possibly TRBD2 (5 bases). Trimming cost V 6 bases and J 0 bases, with 8 bases left between them. The germline V gene has CDR1 SNHLY and CDR2 FYNNEI. This CDR3 region has 13 residues.

Written as DNA, the CDR3 is TGTGCCAGCAGCTTGGGGGCTAGCACTCAAGAGACCCAGTACTTC. It encodes CASSLGASTQETQYF. The V and J genes are TRBV11-2 and TRBJ2-5; the D gene is possibly TRBD1 (6 bases). CDR3 length: 15 amino acids. V lost 3 bases, J lost 2 bases, and 13 bases lay in between. Germline CDR1 and CDR2: SGHAT and FQNNGV. The whole variable domain, remainder taken from reference TRBV11-2 and TRBJ2-5, is EAGVAQSPRYKIIEKRQSVAFWCNPISGHATLYWYQQILGQGPKLLIQFQNNGVVDDSQLPKDRFSAERLKGVDSTLKIQPAKLEDSAVYLCASSLGASTQETQYFGPGTRLLVL.

This chain connects TRBV7-9 to TRBJ2-3; possibly TRBD2 for D (5 bases). The germline V gene has CDR1 SEHNR and CDR2 FQNEAQ (reference sequence). CDR3 size: 13 residues. Trimming cost V 5 bases and J 4 bases, with 10 bases left between them. Here the CDR3 DNA reads TGTGCCAGCAGCCCTAGCCTCCCAGATACGCAGTATTTT. Protein product: CASSPSLPDTQYF.